Presented here are 32 T cell receptor beta chains from one specimen sequenced in a study of shared clonotypes between healthy human individuals. The protocol was immunoSEQ multiplex PCR, while the TCRdb copy is restricted to in-frame clones and leaves out a portion. The sample carries 400,000 to 600,000 clones, more than 75% recorded once. The sequencing sample was made of PBMCs. The receptors here all came from a woman between 40 and 55 years old in good health. Some clones in this sample may be carry-over from other donors' samples.

This chain uses TRBV5-1 with TRBJ2-1, with TRBD2 matching 10 bases. Germline V gene lookup returns CDR1 SGHRS and CDR2 YFSETQ. The CDR3 runs to 17 residues. Trimming took 2 bases from V and 4 from J; bases not matched to a gene: 9. The CDR3 protein is CASSFLAGERGYNEQFF. The DNA for the CDR3 is TGCGCCAGCAGCTTCCTAGCGGGAGAAAGGGGGTACAATGAGCAGTTCTTC.

In DNA, the CDR3 is TGTGCCAGCAGTTTCCCACGGACAAAGCAGTTCTTC. Translating it yields CASSFPRTKQFF. This chain joins TRBV28 and TRBJ2-1; the D gene is possibly TRBD1 (5 bases). Germline assignment: CDR1 MDHEN and CDR2 SYDVKM. The length of the CDR3 is 12 residues. V was shortened by 3 bases and J by 11 bases, with 11 bases between the two germline ends.

Turning to this clone: Other DNA variants within this sample encode the same CDR3. The chain combines TRBV27 with TRBJ2-2; no reliable D call. The CDR3 extends over 14 amino acids. Trimming removed 0 bases from V and 0 bases from J, with 2 bases in between. Germline V gene data show CDR1 as MNHEY and CDR2 as SMNVEV (reference sequence). The CDR3 loop reads CASSLSANTGELFF. DNA for the CDR3: TGTGCCAGCAGTTTATCGGCGAACACCGGGGAGCTGTTTTTT.

J is TRBJ2-7 and V is TRBV28; 7 bases are shared with TRBD1. This CDR3 has 12 amino acids. V shed 4 bases and J 4 bases; nucleotides not matched to a gene: 1. Germline CDR1 is MDHEN and CDR2 is SYDVKM. The CDR3 DNA is TGTGCCAGCAGTTACAGGGGTTACGAGCAGTACTTC. This translates into CASSYRGYEQYF.

This sequence joins TRBV5-1 and TRBJ2-5; a possible D gene is TRBD2 (5 bases). Trimming pared 4 bases from V and 4 bases from J, leaving 17 bases between. Per germline, CDR1 SGHRS and CDR2 YFSETQ. The CDR3 runs to 15 residues. CDR3 sequence (DNA): TGCGCCAGCAGCCCGTTCGGGCTGGACTCAGAGACCCAGTACTTC. Amino acid sequence: CASSPFGLDSETQYF.

The chain employs TRBV6-1 and TRBJ2-5, with 8 bases lining up with TRBD2. V gave up 10 bases and J gave up 2 bases; unmatched junction bases: 6. CDR1 and CDR2 from the germline V gene are MNHNS and SASEGT. The CDR3 length is 13 residues. CDR3 nucleotide sequence: TGTGCCACTAATTTAGCGGGGCAAGAGACCCAGTACTTC. Amino acids: CATNLAGQETQYF.

The chain carries TRBV19 and TRBJ2-7; tentative D call: TRBD2 (6 bases). Germline CDR1 is LNHDA and CDR2 is SQIVND (reference sequence). The CDR3 runs 15 residues. V lost 2 bases and J 0 bases, leaving 11 bases between the germline ends. The CDR3 reads CASSIRGGDSYEQYF. The CDR3 DNA reads as TGTGCCAGTAGTATAAGAGGCGGGGACTCCTACGAGCAGTACTTC.

CDR3 region: CASSRPDRGASSEQFF. CDR3 DNA sequence: TGTGCCAGCAGCCGCCCAGACCGAGGGGCCTCCTCTGAGCAGTTCTTC. The chain joins TRBV11-2 to TRBJ2-1; either TRBD1 or TRBD2 may fit D (5 bases each). V gave up 5 bases and J gave up 9 bases, with 23 bases separating them. This CDR3 spans 16 amino acids. CDR1 and CDR2 (germline): SGHAT, FQNNGV. Full variable domain (rest looked up from reference TRBV11-2 and TRBJ2-1): EAGVAQSPRYKIIEKRQSVAFWCNPISGHATLYWYQQILGQGPKLLIQFQNNGVVDDSQLPKDRFSAERLKGVDSTLKIQPAKLEDSAVYLCASSRPDRGASSEQFFGPGTRLTVL.

This clone was seen only a few times. This chain connects TRBV6-5 to TRBJ2-7; 11 positions match TRBD2. CDR1 is MNHEY, CDR2 SVGAGI, per germline. The CDR3 is 15 amino acids. The V segment lost 6 bases and the J segment 6 bases; nucleotides outside the gene matches: 10. The CDR3 loop is CASSRQLAGGSEQYF. CDR3 nucleotide sequence: TGTGCCAGCAGCCGACAGCTAGCGGGAGGTTCCGAGCAGTACTTC.

This chain joins TRBV7-9 and TRBJ2-3; 9 bases are shared with TRBD1. The length of the CDR3 is 16 residues. Trimming cost V 2 bases and J 1 base; bases outside gene matches: 4. CDR1 is SEHNR, CDR2 FQNEAQ, per germline (reference sequence). In DNA, the CDR3 is TGTGCCAGCAGCTTACGGAGGGACAGGGGCACAGATACGCAGTATTTT. It encodes CASSLRRDRGTDTQYF.

The rearrangement uses TRBV7-9 and TRBJ1-1, with 9 bases matching TRBD1. The CDR3 sequence is 14 residues long. Germline V gene sequence: CDR1 SEHNR, CDR2 FQNEAQ (reference sequence). V dropped 5 bases and J dropped 6; count of bases not matched to a gene: 7. CDR3 DNA: TGTGCCAGCAGCACCACAGGGGGCAGCGCTGAAGCTTTCTTT. As protein: CASSTTGGSAEAFF.

This chain uses TRBV27 with TRBJ2-7; 9 bases map to TRBD1. J was trimmed by 2 bases and V by 6 bases; bases with no gene match: 20. Germline-derived CDR1 and CDR2 are MNHEY and SMNVEV (reference sequence). The CDR3 length is 19 residues. CDR3 nucleotide sequence: TGTGCCAGCAGCCGAAAGGCGGGAACCGGGACAGGGCTAACCTACGAGCAGTACTTC. It codes for CASSRKAGTGTGLTYEQYF.

The chain is built from TRBV2 and TRBJ2-7; D not certain. The CDR3 extends over 15 amino acids. V shed 3 bases and J shed 0 bases, with 12 bases lying between them. From germline, CDR1 is SNHLY and CDR2 FYNNEI. The CDR3 sequence: CASSDRRVSSYEQYF. The CDR3 DNA sequence: TGTGCCAGCAGTGATCGCAGAGTTAGCTCCTACGAGCAGTACTTC.

The chain combines TRBV19 with TRBJ1-2, with 7 bases that match TRBD1. Germline trimming cut 5 bases from V and 7 bases from J; bases unmatched to any gene: 4. This CDR3 has 12 amino acids. Per germline, CDR1 LNHDA and CDR2 SQIVND (reference sequence). The CDR3 DNA follows: TGTGCCAGTAGTCCCAGGGGGACTGGCTACACCTTC. Protein: CASSPRGTGYTF.

The chain carries TRBV10-2 and TRBJ2-5; 8 bases agree with TRBD2. Germline values: CDR1 WSHSY, CDR2 SAAADI. V trimming: 6 bases; J trimming: 5 bases; junction bases outside the gene matches: 8. The length of the CDR3 is 14 residues. CDR3 sequence reads: CASSYAGGRETQYF. The CDR3 DNA sequence: TGCGCCAGCAGCTATGCGGGGGGCCGGGAGACCCAGTACTTC.

The chain has TRBV7-8 and TRBJ2-7; TRBD2 agrees at 9 bases. The CDR3 loop spans 13 amino acids. The trim removed 5 bases at V and 6 bases at J, leaving 5 bases unmatched. Germline CDR1 SGHVS, CDR2 FQNEAQ. CDR3 loop: CASSPGLATEQYF. CDR3 in DNA: TGTGCCAGCAGCCCCGGACTAGCGACCGAGCAGTACTTC.

This chain connects TRBV29-1 to TRBJ2-5; D unresolved. The germline V gene has CDR1 SQVTM and CDR2 ANQGSEA. V was pared by 5 bases and J by 2 bases, with 12 bases between. The CDR3 has 13 amino acids. The CDR3: CSVPKEVQETQYF. The CDR3 DNA is TGCAGCGTTCCTAAAGAGGTACAAGAGACCCAGTACTTC.

The chain employs TRBV9 and TRBJ2-1, with 12 bases identical to TRBD2. With V trimmed by 4 bases and J by 9 bases, 14 bases remained unmatched. This CDR3 is 17 amino acids long. Germline assignment: CDR1 SGDLS and CDR2 YYNGEE. The CDR3 DNA follows: TGTGCCAGCAGCCCGTTCCTAGCGGGGGGGACAATTTCTGAGCAGTTCTTC. This codes for CASSPFLAGGTISEQFF.

In DNA form, the CDR3 reads TGTGCCAGCAGCGTTCTATGGGAGACCCAGTACTTC. Protein sequence: CASSVLWETQYF. The gene calls are TRBV25-1 and TRBJ2-5, with no clear D. The CDR3 consists of 12 residues. Germline V gene data show CDR1 as MGHDK and CDR2 as SYGVNS. V lost 6 bases, J lost 5 bases, and 10 bases lay in between.

The V and J genes are TRBV19 and TRBJ1-1; D is perhaps TRBD1 (5 bases). The CDR3 spans 12 residues. V was pared by 10 bases and J by 1 base, with 10 bases between. Germline V gene data show CDR1 as LNHDA and CDR2 as SQIVND (reference sequence). The CDR3 reads CATGTGNTEAFF. In DNA form, the CDR3 reads TGTGCCACCGGGACGGGGAACACTGAAGCTTTCTTT.

This clone occurred a few times. The V and J genes are TRBV7-8 and TRBJ2-1; 11 bases align to TRBD1. Trimming took 7 bases from V and 6 from J; bases not matched to a gene: 8. The CDR3 loop spans 15 amino acids. The V gene's germline CDR1 is SGHVS and CDR2 FQNEAQ. CDR3 sequence: CASIQGTGGSNEQFF. CDR3 nucleotide sequence: TGTGCCAGCATCCAAGGGACAGGGGGATCCAATGAGCAGTTCTTC. Full variable domain (rest looked up from reference TRBV7-8 and TRBJ2-1): GAGVSQSPRYKVAKRGQDVALRCDPISGHVSLFWYQQALGQGPEFLTYFQNEAQLDKSGLPSDRFFAERPEGSVSTLKIQRTQQEDSAVYLCASIQGTGGSNEQFFGPGTRLTVL.

V gene TRBV5-1 combines with J gene TRBJ2-3; D might be TRBD2 (6 bases). The germline V gene encodes CDR1 SGHRS and CDR2 YFSETQ. CDR3 size: 14 residues. V dropped 3 bases and J dropped 6 bases, with 14 bases sitting between them. The chain's CDR3 is CASSSPEGSDTQYF. The CDR3 bases are TGCGCCAGCAGCTCTCCGGAGGGGTCGGATACGCAGTATTTT.

The gene calls are TRBV2 and TRBJ1-5; D is unresolved. Trimming cost V 1 base and J 1 base, with 8 bases left between them. This CDR3 contains 15 residues. The V gene's germline CDR1 is SNHLY and CDR2 FYNNEI. CDR3 amino acids: CASSEDGRSNQPQHF. For the CDR3, the DNA is TGTGCCAGCAGTGAAGACGGACGGAGCAATCAGCCCCAGCATTTT.

The chain joins TRBV2 to TRBJ2-7; a weak D match, TRBD2 (6 bases). The germline V gene has CDR1 SNHLY and CDR2 FYNNEI. V dropped 6 bases and J dropped 6 bases, with 9 bases sitting between them. This CDR3 comprises 11 residues. Written as DNA, the CDR3 is TGTGCCAGCAGAGCGGGCCCCGAGCAGTACTTC. It specifies CASRAGPEQYF.

The chain is built from TRBV7-3 and TRBJ1-2; tentatively, D is TRBD1 (5 bases). Looked up from germline, CDR1 is SGHTA and CDR2 is FQGTGA. Deletions cut 5 bases from V and 4 bases from J, with 11 bases between. CDR3 size: 13 residues. The DNA of the CDR3 is TGTGCCAGCAGCCCAGACGGGACCTATGGCTACACCTTC. Its translation: CASSPDGTYGYTF.

The V and J genes are TRBV12-5 and TRBJ1-5; D is ambiguous. Looked up from germline, CDR1 is LGHNT and CDR2 is FRNRAP. This CDR3 spans 13 amino acids. Trimming removed 3 bases from V and 4 bases from J, with 7 bases in between. CDR3 loop: CASGLEGNQPQHF. In DNA, the CDR3 is TGTGCTAGTGGTTTAGAAGGGAATCAGCCCCAGCATTTT.

The rearrangement links TRBV7-6 to TRBJ2-1; D is undetermined. Germline V gene lookup returns CDR1 SGHVS and CDR2 FNYEAQ. V lost 3 bases, J lost 8 bases, and 5 bases lay in between. The CDR3 has 11 amino acids. The CDR3 sequence is CASSFGYEQFF. Written as DNA, the CDR3 is TGTGCCAGCAGCTTCGGTTATGAGCAGTTCTTC. The variable domain in full, completed from reference TRBV7-6 and TRBJ2-1, reads GAGVSQSPRYKVTKRGQDVALRCDPISGHVSLYWYRQALGQGPEFLTYFNYEAQQDKSGLPNDRFSAERPEGSISTLTIQRTEQRDSAMYRCASSFGYEQFFGPGTRLTVL.

V is TRBV28 and J is TRBJ2-2; D not certain. The CDR3 has 12 amino acids. Germline lookup yields CDR1 MDHEN and CDR2 SYDVKM. V gave up 5 bases and J gave up 4 bases, with 5 bases separating them. The CDR3 bases are TGTGCCAGCAGTGGGTTCACCGGGGAGCTGTTTTTT. It encodes CASSGFTGELFF.

This clone showed up just once. V and J are TRBV7-9 and TRBJ1-4; 8 positions agree with TRBD1. The ends lost 5 bases at V and 3 bases at J; junction bases unmatched: 2. CDR3 size: 14 residues. In germline, CDR1 is SEHNR, CDR2 FQNEAQ (reference sequence). Written as DNA, the CDR3 is TGTGCCAGCAGCCTGGGACAGGCTAATGAAAAACTGTTTTTT. It encodes CASSLGQANEKLFF.

The genes are TRBV21-1 and TRBJ1-1; no check of the table's D call, TRBD1, against the DNA was made. TRBV21-1 is noted as a pseudogene. The CDR3 length is 17 residues. The CDR3 region has the DNA TGTGCCAGCAGCGCCGGGACACCCGTCTTCATGAACACTGAAGCTTTCTTT. Protein sequence: CASSAGTPVFMNTEAFF.

V usage is TRBV7-9 and J usage is TRBJ1-6, with a weak D call TRBD1 (5 bases). The length of the CDR3 is 16 residues. Germline CDR1 and CDR2: SEHNR and FQNEAQ (reference sequence). V was shortened by 4 bases and J by 8 bases, with 18 bases between the two germline ends. The CDR3 bases are TGTGCCAGCAGCTCTAGCAGGGTATCGGGAGATTCACCCCTCCACTTT. Its translation: CASSSSRVSGDSPLHF.

There are a few counts of this clone. V usage is TRBV29-1 and J usage is TRBJ2-1; 8 nucleotides line up with TRBD2. Trimming took 5 bases from V and 9 from J; bases not matched to a gene: 15. Germline V gene data show CDR1 as SQVTM and CDR2 as ANQGSEA. This CDR3 spans 15 amino acids. The CDR3 is CSVPGAGVLSGEQFF. DNA of the CDR3: TGCAGCGTTCCCGGAGCGGGGGTGTTAAGTGGTGAGCAGTTCTTC.